This is a list of T cell receptor beta chains from one sample in a study of cytomegalovirus exposure and HLA in healthy donors. Produced via immunoSEQ multiplex PCR; TCRdb's table is partial and in-frame only. The data show tens of thousands of clones, with 95% to 97% seen just once and roughly a tenth held by the top ten. The sample was PBMCs. These receptors all come from a man aged 25-45 years in good health and CMV-seropositive. Each CDR3 is given with its conserved first and last residue. D genes are given only for firm matches. Rows may omit the clone size; those that give it use once, few, many or a size class.

j_gene: TRBJ2-2; len: 16; v_gene: TRBV7-2; abundance: NA; d_gene: NA; CDR3aa: CASSPRGAEGTGELFF; CDR3nt: TGTGCCAGCAGCCCCCGGGGAGCGGAGGGCACCGGGGAGCTGTTTTTT
j_gene: TRBJ2-7; len: 16; v_gene: TRBV5-1; abundance: NA; d_gene: TRBD2; CDR3aa: CASSLSQLADSYEQYF; CDR3nt: TGCGCCAGCAGCTTGTCCCAACTAGCGGACTCCTACGAGCAGTACTTC
j_gene: TRBJ2-7; len: 17; v_gene: TRBV11-1; abundance: NA; d_gene: TRBD2; CDR3aa: CASSYLGGLAGEVEQYF; CDR3nt: TGTGCCAGCAGTTATTTGGGCGGATTAGCGGGAGAGGTCGAGCAGTACTTC
j_gene: TRBJ2-5; len: 12; v_gene: TRBV29-1; abundance: once; d_gene: NA; CDR3aa: CSVGRQAETQYF; CDR3nt: TGCAGCGTTGGTCGCCAGGCGGAGACCCAGTACTTC
j_gene: TRBJ2-7; len: 15; v_gene: TRBV5-8; abundance: NA; d_gene: NA; CDR3aa: CASSLRRGKRHEQYF; CDR3nt: TGTGCCAGCAGCTTGAGGAGGGGCAAGCGACACGAGCAGTACTTC
j_gene: TRBJ2-2; len: 17; v_gene: TRBV27; abundance: NA; d_gene: TRBD2; CDR3aa: CASSLLGLADNTGELFF; CDR3nt: TGTGCCAGCAGTTTACTTGGACTAGCGGACAACACCGGGGAGCTGTTTTTT
j_gene: TRBJ2-7; len: 18; v_gene: TRBV28; abundance: NA; d_gene: TRBD2; CDR3aa: CASSPHLPGGGTSYEQYF; CDR3nt: TGTGCCAGCAGCCCCCACCTACCAGGCGGGGGGACCTCCTACGAGCAGTACTTC
j_gene: TRBJ2-7; len: 15; v_gene: TRBV5-1; abundance: NA; d_gene: TRBD2; CDR3aa: CASSLTLAGSREQYF; CDR3nt: TGCGCCAGCAGCTTGACACTAGCGGGAAGTCGGGAGCAGTACTTC
j_gene: TRBJ2-7; len: 15; v_gene: TRBV6-4; abundance: NA; d_gene: TRBD1; CDR3aa: CASRVGDRPTYEQYF; CDR3nt: TGTGCCAGCAGGGTGGGGGACAGGCCAACCTACGAGCAGTACTTC
j_gene: TRBJ1-4; len: 16; v_gene: TRBV5-6; abundance: NA; d_gene: NA; CDR3aa: CASSAGLTATNEKLFF; CDR3nt: TGTGCCAGCAGCGCTGGTCTTACTGCAACTAATGAAAAACTGTTTTTT
j_gene: TRBJ2-2; len: 19; v_gene: TRBV9; abundance: once; d_gene: TRBD2; CDR3aa: CASSRTGTSGRRQTGELFF; CDR3nt: TGTGCCAGCAGCCGTACCGGGACTAGCGGGAGGAGGCAAACCGGGGAGCTGTTTTTT
j_gene: TRBJ2-4; len: 16; v_gene: TRBV29-1; abundance: NA; d_gene: TRBD2; CDR3aa: CSPGHSGRAAKNIQYF; CDR3nt: TGCAGCCCCGGCCATAGCGGGAGGGCGGCCAAAAACATTCAGTACTTC
j_gene: TRBJ2-2; len: 15; v_gene: TRBV5-1; abundance: NA; d_gene: NA; CDR3aa: CASSLGLVNTGELFF; CDR3nt: TGCGCCAGCAGCTTGGGACTAGTGAATACCGGGGAGCTGTTTTTT
j_gene: TRBJ1-3; len: 14; v_gene: TRBV28; abundance: NA; d_gene: NA; CDR3aa: CASRGGLSGNTIYF; CDR3nt: TGTGCCAGCAGAGGGGGTCTCTCTGGAAACACCATATATTTT
j_gene: TRBJ2-2; len: 20; v_gene: TRBV19; abundance: NA; d_gene: NA; CDR3aa: CASSGGGVWARIPGTGELFF; CDR3nt: TGTGCCAGTAGTGGCGGAGGGGTCTGGGCTCGGATCCCGGGGACCGGGGAGCTGTTTTTT
j_gene: TRBJ2-2; len: 17; v_gene: TRBV14; abundance: NA; d_gene: TRBD1; CDR3aa: CASSQVRTGVNTGELFF; CDR3nt: TGTGCCAGCAGCCAAGTCAGAACAGGGGTTAACACCGGGGAGCTGTTTTTT
j_gene: TRBJ2-2; len: 16; v_gene: TRBV5-1; abundance: NA; d_gene: TRBD2; CDR3aa: CASSLVAGGDSGELFF; CDR3nt: TGCGCCAGCAGCTTGGTAGCGGGAGGAGACTCCGGGGAGCTGTTTTTT
j_gene: TRBJ2-1; len: 13; v_gene: TRBV27; abundance: NA; d_gene: NA; CDR3aa: CASSLWGDNEQFF; CDR3nt: TGTGCCAGCAGTTTATGGGGGGACAATGAGCAGTTCTTC
j_gene: TRBJ2-3; len: 13; v_gene: TRBV13; abundance: NA; d_gene: NA; CDR3aa: CASSPESICTQYF; CDR3nt: TGTGCCAGCAGCCCGGAGAGCATATGCACGCAGTATTTT
j_gene: TRBJ2-1; len: 14; v_gene: TRBV14; abundance: NA; d_gene: NA; CDR3aa: CASSHKEYYNEQFF; CDR3nt: TGTGCCAGCAGCCACAAGGAGTACTACAATGAGCAGTTCTTC
j_gene: TRBJ2-1; len: 16; v_gene: TRBV7-2; abundance: NA; d_gene: TRBD2; CDR3aa: CASSLRVAGGSNEQFF; CDR3nt: TGTGCCAGCAGCTTGCGGGTAGCGGGAGGTTCCAATGAGCAGTTCTTC
j_gene: TRBJ2-1; len: 15; v_gene: TRBV9; abundance: NA; d_gene: TRBD2; CDR3aa: CASSVGGGSRDEQFF; CDR3nt: TGTGCCAGCAGCGTAGGCGGCGGGAGTAGGGATGAGCAGTTCTTC
j_gene: TRBJ1-5; len: 13; v_gene: TRBV28; abundance: NA; d_gene: NA; CDR3aa: CASSLTFDQPQHF; CDR3nt: TGTGCCAGCAGTTTGACATTCGATCAGCCCCAGCATTTT
j_gene: TRBJ2-1; len: 10; v_gene: TRBV20-1; abundance: once; d_gene: NA; CDR3aa: CSAFYNEQFF; CDR3nt: TGCAGTGCCTTTTACAATGAGCAGTTCTTC
j_gene: TRBJ2-5; len: 17; v_gene: TRBV5-1; abundance: NA; d_gene: NA; CDR3aa: CASSLGGRGARQETQYF; CDR3nt: TGCGCCAGCAGCTTGGGGGGTCGGGGGGCTCGCCAAGAGACCCAGTACTTC
j_gene: TRBJ1-5; len: 14; v_gene: TRBV19; abundance: NA; d_gene: TRBD1; CDR3aa: CASSGTESNQPQHF; CDR3nt: TGTGCCAGTTCCGGGACAGAAAGCAATCAGCCCCAGCATTTT
j_gene: TRBJ2-7; len: 13; v_gene: TRBV6-1; abundance: NA; d_gene: NA; CDR3aa: CASRDSTGYEQYF; CDR3nt: TGTGCCAGCAGAGACTCTACAGGCTACGAGCAGTACTTC
j_gene: TRBJ2-7; len: 14; v_gene: TRBV5-4; abundance: NA; d_gene: TRBD2; CDR3aa: CASSLPSGSYEQYF; CDR3nt: TGTGCCAGCAGCTTGCCTAGCGGCTCCTACGAGCAGTACTTC
j_gene: TRBJ2-7; len: 15; v_gene: TRBV4-2; abundance: NA; d_gene: NA; CDR3aa: CASSQGTEQIYEQYF; CDR3nt: TGTGCCAGCAGCCAAGGGACAGAGCAAATCTACGAGCAGTACTTC
j_gene: TRBJ2-7; len: 12; v_gene: TRBV7-2; abundance: NA; d_gene: TRBD2; CDR3aa: CASSTSVDEQYF; CDR3nt: TGTGCCAGCAGCACTAGCGTTGACGAGCAGTACTTC
j_gene: TRBJ2-5; len: 18; v_gene: TRBV4-1; abundance: NA; d_gene: TRBD1; CDR3aa: CASSQGVALGQGTETQYF; CDR3nt: TGCGCCAGCAGCCAAGGGGTAGCGTTGGGACAGGGGACGGAGACCCAGTACTTC
j_gene: TRBJ1-4; len: 12; v_gene: TRBV18; abundance: NA; d_gene: NA; CDR3aa: CASSEGREKLFF; CDR3nt: TGTGCCAGCTCGGAGGGGCGCGAAAAACTGTTTTTT
j_gene: TRBJ1-2; len: 12; v_gene: TRBV6-5; abundance: NA; d_gene: NA; CDR3aa: CASKDSHNGYTF; CDR3nt: TGTGCCAGCAAGGACAGCCACAATGGCTACACCTTC
j_gene: TRBJ2-2; len: 13; v_gene: TRBV28; abundance: NA; d_gene: NA; CDR3aa: CASWTTNTGELFF; CDR3nt: TGTGCCAGCTGGACTACAAACACCGGGGAGCTGTTTTTT
j_gene: TRBJ1-4; len: 14; v_gene: TRBV30; abundance: NA; d_gene: NA; CDR3aa: CAWSIQGWNEKLFF; CDR3nt: TGTGCCTGGAGTATCCAGGGCTGGAATGAAAAACTGTTTTTT
j_gene: TRBJ1-2; len: 12; v_gene: TRBV6-5; abundance: NA; d_gene: NA; CDR3aa: CASSRTFDGYTF; CDR3nt: TGTGCCAGCAGCCGGACATTCGATGGCTACACCTTC
j_gene: TRBJ2-2; len: 16; v_gene: TRBV9; abundance: NA; d_gene: NA; CDR3aa: CASNLYPRINTGELFF; CDR3nt: TGTGCCAGCAACCTATACCCTAGGATAAACACCGGGGAGCTGTTTTTT
j_gene: TRBJ2-7; len: 16; v_gene: TRBV11-2; abundance: NA; d_gene: TRBD2; CDR3aa: CASSAISGRAGYEQYF; CDR3nt: TGTGCCAGCAGCGCGATTAGCGGGAGGGCCGGCTACGAGCAGTACTTC
j_gene: TRBJ1-2; len: 12; v_gene: TRBV28; abundance: once; d_gene: NA; CDR3aa: CASNGGGYGYTF; CDR3nt: TGTGCCAGCAACGGCGGGGGCTATGGCTACACCTTC
j_gene: TRBJ2-5; len: 17; v_gene: TRBV5-6; abundance: NA; d_gene: TRBD2; CDR3aa: CASSYFRGAGNQETQYF; CDR3nt: TGTGCCAGCAGCTATTTCCGTGGAGCGGGAAACCAAGAGACCCAGTACTTC
j_gene: TRBJ2-7; len: 15; v_gene: TRBV28; abundance: NA; d_gene: TRBD2; CDR3aa: CASSPSGVRYYEQYF; CDR3nt: TGTGCCAGCAGTCCTAGCGGAGTTCGATACTACGAGCAGTACTTC
j_gene: TRBJ2-5; len: 14; v_gene: TRBV28; abundance: NA; d_gene: NA; CDR3aa: CASSFLSSPQTQYF; CDR3nt: TGTGCCAGCAGTTTTTTGTCTAGCCCCCAAACCCAGTACTTC
j_gene: TRBJ2-7; len: 18; v_gene: TRBV9; abundance: NA; d_gene: TRBD2; CDR3aa: CASSRTHIPGLATYEQYF; CDR3nt: TGTGCCAGCAGCCGTACCCACATACCGGGACTAGCGACCTACGAGCAGTACTTC
j_gene: TRBJ2-1; len: 14; v_gene: TRBV19; abundance: NA; d_gene: NA; CDR3aa: CASSPQTRRDEQFF; CDR3nt: TGTGCCAGTAGTCCTCAGACGAGGCGGGATGAGCAGTTCTTC
j_gene: TRBJ2-3; len: 14; v_gene: TRBV27; abundance: NA; d_gene: TRBD2; CDR3aa: CASRIAGSTDTQYF; CDR3nt: TGTGCCAGCAGAATAGCGGGGTCCACAGATACGCAGTATTTT
j_gene: TRBJ2-2; len: 14; v_gene: TRBV6-5; abundance: NA; d_gene: NA; CDR3aa: CASRTLVGTGELFF; CDR3nt: TGTGCCAGCAGAACACTAGTGGGGACCGGGGAGCTGTTTTTT
j_gene: TRBJ2-7; len: 16; v_gene: TRBV5-1; abundance: NA; d_gene: TRBD2; CDR3aa: CASSLEGLAVSYEQYF; CDR3nt: TGCGCCAGCAGCTTGGAGGGACTAGCGGTGAGCTACGAGCAGTACTTC
j_gene: TRBJ1-1; len: 16; v_gene: TRBV18; abundance: few; d_gene: TRBD1; CDR3aa: CASSPGTGNMNTEAFF; CDR3nt: TGTGCCAGCTCACCCGGGACAGGGAACATGAACACTGAAGCTTTCTTT
j_gene: TRBJ2-4; len: 13; v_gene: TRBV13; abundance: NA; d_gene: TRBD2; CDR3aa: CASSKTSGNIQYF; CDR3nt: TGTGCCAGCAGCAAAACTAGCGGAAACATTCAGTACTTC
j_gene: TRBJ1-1; len: 13; v_gene: TRBV27; abundance: once; d_gene: NA; CDR3aa: CASSGPGTLGAFF; CDR3nt: TGTGCCAGCAGCGGCCCGGGAACACTGGGAGCTTTCTTT
j_gene: TRBJ2-7; len: 14; v_gene: TRBV11-1; abundance: NA; d_gene: TRBD1; CDR3aa: CASSPRDREYEQYF; CDR3nt: TGTGCCAGCAGCCCCCGGGACAGAGAGTACGAGCAGTACTTC
j_gene: TRBJ2-7; len: 13; v_gene: TRBV29-1; abundance: NA; d_gene: NA; CDR3aa: CSVQGIGVYEQYF; CDR3nt: TGCAGCGTTCAGGGGATAGGAGTCTACGAGCAGTACTTC
j_gene: TRBJ1-1; len: 16; v_gene: TRBV6-5; abundance: NA; d_gene: NA; CDR3aa: CASSYSNQGLNTEAFF; CDR3nt: TGTGCCAGCAGTTACTCGAATCAGGGTTTGAACACTGAAGCTTTCTTT
j_gene: TRBJ2-1; len: 15; v_gene: TRBV5-1; abundance: NA; d_gene: TRBD1; CDR3aa: CASSRQGEISNEQFF; CDR3nt: TGCGCCAGCAGCCGACAGGGGGAGATCAGCAATGAGCAGTTCTTC